This T cell receptor beta chain came from a study of cytomegalovirus exposure and HLA in healthy donors. Background on the study: Researchers found that about four fifths of 398 genotyped donors fell within the Caucasian-associated ancestry cluster.

The primer mix had 60 Vbeta and 13 Jbeta primers. Some clones are missing from TCRdb's copy, which holds only in-frame ones; the method was immunoSEQ multiplex PCR. This table has roughly 90,000 clones, around 84% appearing once. Of note for this clone: Its antigen is still unknown.

The V end lost 3 bases, the J end lost 10 bases, and 18 bases lay between the germline ends. The germline gives CDR1 KGHSH, CDR2 LQKENI. CDR3 length equals 15 residues. Regarding the study as a whole: It was assumed in the presence/absence analyses that sequencing depth was roughly uniform across donors. One later analysis reportedly identified an Asian-associated ancestry cluster that showed fewer N-insertions than the approximately 700-donor mean. Some highly shared sequence variants likely arose as a pipeline artifact.

Sequencing was done on a sample of PBMCs. The receptor was derived from a woman between 40 and 55 years old in good health and CMV-seropositive. The chain uses TRBV18 and TRBJ1-4, with D possibly TRBD1 on 5 matching bases. The CDR3 spells CASSPVGTGEGKLFF. The DNA for the CDR3 is TGTGCCAGCTCACCTGTCGGGACGGGAGAAGGAAAACTGTTTTTT. Combining the CDR3 with reference TRBV18 and TRBJ1-4 gives the whole variable domain NAGVMQNPRHLVRRRGQEARLRCSPMKGHSHVYWYRQLPEEGLKFMVYLQKENIIDESGMPKERFSAEFPKEGPSILRIQQVVRGDSAAYFCASSPVGTGEGKLFFGSGTQLSVL.